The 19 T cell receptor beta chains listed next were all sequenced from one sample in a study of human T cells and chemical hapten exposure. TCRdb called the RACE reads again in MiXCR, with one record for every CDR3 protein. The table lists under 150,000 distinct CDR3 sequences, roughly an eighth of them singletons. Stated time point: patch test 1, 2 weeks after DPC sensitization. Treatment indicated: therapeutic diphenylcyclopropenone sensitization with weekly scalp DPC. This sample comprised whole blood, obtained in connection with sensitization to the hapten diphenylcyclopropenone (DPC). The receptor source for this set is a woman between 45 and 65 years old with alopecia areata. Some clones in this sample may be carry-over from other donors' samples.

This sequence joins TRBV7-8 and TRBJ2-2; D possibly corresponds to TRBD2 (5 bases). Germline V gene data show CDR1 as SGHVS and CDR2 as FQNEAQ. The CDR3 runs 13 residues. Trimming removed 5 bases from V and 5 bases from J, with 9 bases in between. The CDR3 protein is CASSPRATGELFF. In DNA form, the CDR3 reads TGTGCCAGCAGCCCGAGGGCGACCGGGGAGCTGTTTTTT.

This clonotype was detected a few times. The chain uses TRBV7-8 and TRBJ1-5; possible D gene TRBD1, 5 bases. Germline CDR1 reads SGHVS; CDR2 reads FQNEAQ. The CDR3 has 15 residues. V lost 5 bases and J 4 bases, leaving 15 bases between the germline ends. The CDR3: CASSPRQGGNQPQHF. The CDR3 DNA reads TGTGCCAGCAGCCCCCGCCAGGGCGGGAATCAGCCCCAGCATTTT. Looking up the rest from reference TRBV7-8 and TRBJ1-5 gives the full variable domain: GAGVSQSPRYKVAKRGQDVALRCDPISGHVSLFWYQQALGQGPEFLTYFQNEAQLDKSGLPSDRFFAERPEGSVSTLKIQRTQQEDSAVYLCASSPRQGGNQPQHFGDGTRLSIL.

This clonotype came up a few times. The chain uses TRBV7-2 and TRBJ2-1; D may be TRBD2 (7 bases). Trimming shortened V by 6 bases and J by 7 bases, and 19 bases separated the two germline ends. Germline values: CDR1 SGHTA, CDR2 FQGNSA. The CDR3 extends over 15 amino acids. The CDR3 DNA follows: TGTGCCAGCAGAAACATGGGGGGGGCCGGGAATGAGCAGTTCTTC. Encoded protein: CASRNMGGAGNEQFF. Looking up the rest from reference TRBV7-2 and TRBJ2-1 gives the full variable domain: GAGVSQSPSNKVTEKGKDVELRCDPISGHTALYWYRQSLGQGLEFLIYFQGNSAPDKSGLPSDRFSAERTGGSVSTLTIQRTQQEDSAVYLCASRNMGGAGNEQFFGPGTRLTVL.

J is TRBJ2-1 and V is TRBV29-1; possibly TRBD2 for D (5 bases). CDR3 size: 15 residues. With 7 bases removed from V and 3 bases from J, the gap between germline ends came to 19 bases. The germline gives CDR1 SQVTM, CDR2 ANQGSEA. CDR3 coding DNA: TGCAGCGCCCCTTCGGGGTACAGTAGCTACAATGAGCAGTTCTTC. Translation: CSAPSGYSSYNEQFF.

The CDR3 spells CASSARQGVGGELFF. CDR3 DNA sequence: TGTGCCAGCAGCGCTCGACAGGGGGTAGGCGGGGAGCTGTTTTTT. The chain has TRBV7-8 and TRBJ2-2, with 9 bases matching TRBD1. Germline assignment: CDR1 SGHVS and CDR2 FQNEAQ. Trimming at V came to 5 bases and at J to 7 bases, leaving 8 bases not matched to a gene. The CDR3 sequence is 15 residues long.

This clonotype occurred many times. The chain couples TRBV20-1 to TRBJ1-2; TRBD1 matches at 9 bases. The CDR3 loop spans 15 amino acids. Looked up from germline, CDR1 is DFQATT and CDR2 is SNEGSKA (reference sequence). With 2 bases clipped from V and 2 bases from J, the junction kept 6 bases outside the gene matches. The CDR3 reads CSARIIGQGNYGYTF. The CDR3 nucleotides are TGCAGTGCTAGAATAATCGGACAGGGGAACTATGGCTACACCTTC.

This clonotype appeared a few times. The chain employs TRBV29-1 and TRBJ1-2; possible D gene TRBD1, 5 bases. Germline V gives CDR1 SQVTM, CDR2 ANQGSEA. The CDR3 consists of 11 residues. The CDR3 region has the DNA TGCAAGTGCGGGGGATGGGATGGCTACACCTTC. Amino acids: CKCGGWDGYTF.

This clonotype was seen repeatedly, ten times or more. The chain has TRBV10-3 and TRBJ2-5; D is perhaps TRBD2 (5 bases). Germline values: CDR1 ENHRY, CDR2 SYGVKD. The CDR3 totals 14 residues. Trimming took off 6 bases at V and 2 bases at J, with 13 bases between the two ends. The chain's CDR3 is CAIRDSPNQETQYF. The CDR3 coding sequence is TGTGCCATCAGGGACTCCCCCAATCAAGAGACCCAGTACTTC.

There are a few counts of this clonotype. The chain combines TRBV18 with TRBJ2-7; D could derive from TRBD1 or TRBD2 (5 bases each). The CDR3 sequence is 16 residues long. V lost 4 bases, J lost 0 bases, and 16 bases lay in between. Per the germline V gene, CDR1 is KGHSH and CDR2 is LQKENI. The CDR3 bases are TGTGCCAGCTCACAGATCGGGACCGCTAGCTCCTACGAGCAGTACTTC. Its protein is CASSQIGTASSYEQYF.

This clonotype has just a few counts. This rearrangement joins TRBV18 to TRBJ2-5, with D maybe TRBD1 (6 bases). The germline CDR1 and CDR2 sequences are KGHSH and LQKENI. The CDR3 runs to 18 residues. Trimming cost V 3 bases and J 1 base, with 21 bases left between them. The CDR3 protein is CASSPLPDSPVGQETQYF. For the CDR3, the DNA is TGTGCCAGCTCACCGCTACCGGACAGCCCAGTGGGCCAAGAGACCCAGTACTTC.

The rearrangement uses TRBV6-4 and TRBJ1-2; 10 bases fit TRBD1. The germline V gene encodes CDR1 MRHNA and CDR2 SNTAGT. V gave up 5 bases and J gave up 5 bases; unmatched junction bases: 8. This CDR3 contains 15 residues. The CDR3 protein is CASSNPGQGNYGYTF. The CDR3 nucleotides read TGTGCCAGCAGTAATCCGGGACAGGGGAATTATGGCTACACCTTC.

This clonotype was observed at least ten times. The CDR3 coding sequence is TGCAGCGTTGGGGACAGGGATAACTATGGCTACACCTTC. Amino acid sequence: CSVGDRDNYGYTF. The V and J genes are TRBV29-1 and TRBJ1-2; 9 bases match TRBD1. Germline CDR1 reads SQVTM; CDR2 reads ANQGSEA. Trimming took 4 bases from V and 1 from J; bases not matched to a gene: 1. The CDR3 has 13 residues.

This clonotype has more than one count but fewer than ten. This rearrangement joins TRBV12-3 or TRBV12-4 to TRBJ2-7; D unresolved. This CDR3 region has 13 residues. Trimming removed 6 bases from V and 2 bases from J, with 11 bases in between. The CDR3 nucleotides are TGTGCCAGCAGGTTGGACGGAACCTACGAGCAGTACTTC. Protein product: CASRLDGTYEQYF.

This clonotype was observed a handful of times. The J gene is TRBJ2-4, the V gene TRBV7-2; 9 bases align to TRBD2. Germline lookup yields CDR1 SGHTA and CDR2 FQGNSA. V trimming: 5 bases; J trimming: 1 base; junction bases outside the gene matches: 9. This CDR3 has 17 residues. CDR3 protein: CASSPGGAGGAKNIQYF. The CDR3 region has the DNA TGTGCCAGCAGCCCCGGAGGGGCGGGGGGGGCCAAAAACATTCAGTACTTC.

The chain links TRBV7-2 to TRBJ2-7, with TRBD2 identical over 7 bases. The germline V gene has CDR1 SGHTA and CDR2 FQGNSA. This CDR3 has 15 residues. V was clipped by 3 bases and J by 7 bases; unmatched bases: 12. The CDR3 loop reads CASSLEAGGRGEQYF. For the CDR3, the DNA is TGTGCCAGCAGCTTGGAGGCGGGCGGGAGAGGAGAGCAGTACTTC.

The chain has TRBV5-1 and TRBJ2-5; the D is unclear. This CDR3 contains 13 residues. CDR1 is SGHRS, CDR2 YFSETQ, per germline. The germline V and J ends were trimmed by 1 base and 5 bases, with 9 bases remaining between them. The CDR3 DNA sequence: TGCGCCAGCAGCTTGATCGAGGTTGAGACCCAGTACTTC. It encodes CASSLIEVETQYF. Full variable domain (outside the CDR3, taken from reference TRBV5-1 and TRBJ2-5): KAGVTQTPRYLIKTRGQQVTLSCSPISGHRSVSWYQQTPGQGLQFLFEYFSETQRNKGNFPGRFSGRQFSNSRSEMNVSTLELGDSALYLCASSLIEVETQYFGPGTRLLVL.

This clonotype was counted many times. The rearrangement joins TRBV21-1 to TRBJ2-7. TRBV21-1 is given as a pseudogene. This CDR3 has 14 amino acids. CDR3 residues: CASSKGSGSYEQYF. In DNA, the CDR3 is TGTGCCAGCAGCAAAGGAAGTGGATCCTACGAGCAGTACTTC.

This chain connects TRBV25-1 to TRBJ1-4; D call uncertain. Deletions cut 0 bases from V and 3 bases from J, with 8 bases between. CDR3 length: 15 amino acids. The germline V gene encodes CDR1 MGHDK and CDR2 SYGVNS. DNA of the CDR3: TGTGCCAGCAGTGAATACCGGGTATCTAATGAAAAACTGTTTTTT. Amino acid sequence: CASSEYRVSNEKLFF.

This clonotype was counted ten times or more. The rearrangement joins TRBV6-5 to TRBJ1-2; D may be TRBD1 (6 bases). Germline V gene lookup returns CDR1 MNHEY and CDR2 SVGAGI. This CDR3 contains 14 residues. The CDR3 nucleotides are TGTGCAACCCTAGGGGGATCCGCTAACTATGGCTACACCTTC. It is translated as CATLGGSANYGYTF.